The entry that follows covers one T cell receptor beta chain sequence. Which antigen it targets is not known. Base qualities were left out, and no much larger clone turns up one base away. This was a case-control study nested in a cohort of healthcare workers in London, UK, who had nasopharyngeal swab PCR tests and blood samples taken every week. Healthcare workers were recruited between 23 and 31 March 2020, during the week of the UK lockdown, and were followed weekly for up to about 16 weeks. This entry comes from a study of early T cells in non-severe SARS-CoV-2 infection (dated by TCRdb to the early 2020s). Regarding the study in general: Because TCR sequencing relied on bulk RNA taken from unsorted whole blood, pairing of alpha and beta chains was not possible. The investigation overall reported the following: VDJdb matching was skewed toward anti-spike CD8 responses and likely underestimated virus-specific expansions by missing private and CD4 specificities.

Libraries were constructed by 5' RACE. For sequencing, a NextSeq 500 was employed. In the TCR library protocol, unique molecular identifiers were attached to individual cDNA molecules to correct for PCR bias and sequencing error. Sequencing covered both TCR alpha and beta chains, and within each sample the abundances of alpha and beta sequences were tightly co-correlated. The study's processing was this. Decombinator V4 was used to annotate the V gene, J gene and CDR3 of the TCR sequences. Expanded TCRs were defined as changing significantly between any two time points under a Poisson model with p below 0.0001. TCR abundances were normalised to the total number of TCRs sequenced per sample and were expressed as counts per million. A search of VDJdb, accessed on 1 November 2021, was run for TCRs annotated to CMV, EBV and SARS-CoV-2, with TCRs annotated for multiple antigens excluded. TCRdb took the public reads, trimmed them with fastp at Q25, ran MiXCR for clone calling and kept in-frame beta chains. For every CDR3 protein sequence, its rows merge into one entry that carries the most common genes and DNA. It is TCRdb's table, rather than the study itself, that gives the V and J calls and clone size. A total of tens of thousands of distinct CDR3 sequences appear in this sample, about 12% of them only once. The ten largest clones take up roughly 1.4% of the sample.

The sequence was obtained from an adult who was a healthcare worker with PCR-confirmed SARS-CoV-2 infection or an uninfected control (not recorded which). Material: whole blood, obtained at baseline.

DNA sequence: TGTGCCAGCAGTCCCCAGGGGATCATGGATACGCAGTATTTT. Translated, it gives CASSPQGIMDTQYF. The rearranged segments are TRBV6-2 or TRBV6-3 and TRBJ2-3; TRBD1 is possibly the D segment (6 matching bases). Spanning cysteine to phenylalanine, the CDR3 consists of 14 amino acids. The DNA shown is the 42-base CDR3, in frame from base 1. A distance of 15 bases separates the germline ends of V and J, which lose 5 bases and 6 bases respectively. The germline V gene gives CDR1 as MNHEY and CDR2 as SVGEGT.